Listed below are T cell receptor beta chains from one sample, sequenced in a study of control samples from healthy donors and cancer patients. Libraries were prepared by immunoSEQ multiplex PCR; TCRdb keeps only in-frame clonotypes and omits some of them. Altogether 150,000 to 200,000 clones are present, roughly 88% being singletons, with the ten largest covering approximately 1.6%. The sequenced sample consisted of blood. The receptor source for this set is a man between 18 and 29 years old in good health. CDR3s include the opening cysteine and the closing phenylalanine or tryptophan. D genes are given only for firm matches. Clone size is not always given. Where it is, it says once, few, many or a class for expanded clones.

v_gene	j_gene	d_gene	abundance	CDR3aa	CDR3nt
TRBV2	TRBJ1-2	TRBD1	.	CASSEALRDRFYGYTF	TGTGCCAGCAGTGAAGCGCTTCGGGACAGGTTTTATGGCTACACCTTC
TRBV10-3	TRBJ1-6	.	.	CASTGFNNSPLHF	TGTGCCAGTACGGGTTTCAATAATTCACCCCTCCACTTT
TRBV4-3	TRBJ1-4	.	.	CASSQDLGFNEKLFF	TGCGCCAGCAGCCAAGATTTAGGGTTTAATGAAAAACTGTTTTTT
TRBV6-2/TRBV6-3	TRBJ2-3	.	.	CASSFPTDTQYF	TGTGCCAGCAGTTTCCCGACAGATACGCAGTATTTT
TRBV6-1	TRBJ2-7	TRBD1	.	CASSEAGTGFYEQYF	TGTGCCAGCAGTGAAGCCGGGACAGGCTTCTACGAGCAGTACTTC
TRBV4-3	TRBJ2-2	TRBD1	.	CASSRFTGTDTGELFF	TGCGCCAGCAGCCGATTTACCGGGACAGACACCGGGGAGCTGTTTTTT
TRBV7-2	TRBJ2-7	TRBD2	.	CASSLELAGPYEQYF	TGTGCCAGCAGCTTAGAACTAGCGGGGCCCTACGAGCAGTACTTC
TRBV7-9	TRBJ2-7	TRBD1	.	CASLPGTGYSYEQYF	TGTGCCAGCCTACCTGGGACAGGGTATAGCTACGAGCAGTACTTC
TRBV30	TRBJ1-5	.	.	CAWSGGSNQPQHF	TGTGCCTGGAGTGGGGGGAGCAATCAGCCCCAGCATTTT
TRBV5-6	TRBJ1-4	TRBD1	.	CASSLGQGYEKLFF	TGTGCCAGCAGCTTGGGACAGGGTTACGAAAAACTGTTTTTT
TRBV3-1/TRBV3-2	TRBJ2-1	TRBD2	.	CASSQDPNSGTSYNEQFF	TGTGCCAGCAGCCAAGATCCGAACTCCGGGACTAGCTACAATGAGCAGTTCTTC
TRBV15	TRBJ2-7	TRBD1	.	CATSRQDRGQKQYF	TGTGCCACCAGCAGACAAGACAGGGGGCAGAAGCAGTACTTC
TRBV3-1/TRBV3-2	TRBJ1-2	.	once	CASSLGANYGYTF	TGTGCCAGCAGCCTGGGGGCTAACTATGGCTACACCTTC
TRBV7-2	TRBJ2-2	TRBD2	.	CASSPRTSGVTGELFF	TGTGCCAGCAGCCCGAGGACTAGCGGGGTTACCGGGGAGCTGTTTTTT
TRBV6-5	TRBJ1-6	.	.	CASSYSGGGMDSPLHF	TGTGCCAGCAGTTACTCGGGCGGGGGTATGGATTCACCCCTCCACTTT
TRBV30	TRBJ2-7	.	once	CAWTGQTVEQYF	TGTGCCTGGACCGGACAGACGGTAGAGCAGTACTTC
TRBV9	TRBJ2-3	TRBD2	once	CASSPPASGPLTDTQYF	TGTGCCAGCAGCCCCCCCGCTAGCGGTCCCCTCACAGATACGCAGTATTTT
TRBV11-2	TRBJ2-7	.	.	CASSQGGIQPGEQYF	TGTGCCAGCAGCCAGGGCGGGATCCAACCGGGGGAGCAGTACTTC
TRBV7-9	TRBJ2-3	TRBD1	once	CASSEGQGKADTQYF	TGTGCCAGCAGCGAGGGACAGGGGAAAGCAGATACGCAGTATTTT
TRBV28	TRBJ2-4	.	.	CASSLTGTRPANIQYF	TGTGCCAGCAGTTTAACGGGAACCAGGCCTGCGAACATTCAGTACTTC
TRBV6-5	TRBJ1-5	.	.	CASSPRPSGSQPQHF	TGTGCCAGCAGCCCCCGGCCGAGCGGGAGTCAGCCCCAGCATTTT
TRBV19	TRBJ2-3	TRBD2	.	CASTGLAGGRGTDTQYF	TGTGCCAGTACTGGCCTAGCGGGGGGAAGAGGGACAGATACGCAGTATTTT
TRBV18	TRBJ2-5	TRBD1	.	CASSLRQGEGETQYF	TGTGCCAGCTCTCTACGACAGGGGGAGGGAGAGACCCAGTACTTC
TRBV6-5	TRBJ1-3	.	.	CASSSAAGNTIYF	TGTGCCAGCAGTTCTGCGGCTGGAAACACCATATATTTT
TRBV15	TRBJ1-1	.	.	CATSGDTRPEAFF	TGTGCCACCAGCGGGGACACAAGACCTGAAGCTTTCTTT
TRBV5-5	TRBJ1-1	TRBD1	.	CASSLVTGIAFF	TGTGCCAGCAGCTTGGTGACAGGGATAGCTTTCTTT
TRBV5-4	TRBJ2-3	TRBD1	.	CASSLFDRDVDTQYF	TGTGCCAGCAGCTTGTTTGACAGGGATGTAGATACGCAGTATTTT
TRBV30	TRBJ1-6	TRBD1	.	CAWRAGGQDSPLHF	TGTGCCTGGAGAGCAGGGGGCCAGGATTCACCCCTCCACTTT
TRBV13	TRBJ2-7	TRBD1	.	CASSAYSTGFGYEQYF	TGTGCCAGCAGCGCCTACTCGACAGGGTTTGGCTACGAGCAGTACTTC
TRBV18	TRBJ2-5	.	.	CASSPSQGRETQYF	TGTGCCAGCTCACCATCCCAGGGCCGAGAGACCCAGTACTTC
TRBV4-1	TRBJ1-1	.	.	CASRESPTGNTEAFF	TGCGCCAGCAGAGAGAGTCCGACTGGGAACACTGAAGCTTTCTTT
TRBV6-2/TRBV6-3	TRBJ2-5	TRBD2	.	CASSYKGAGTSGVETQYF	TGTGCCAGCAGTTACAAAGGAGCCGGGACTAGCGGGGTAGAGACCCAGTACTTC
TRBV5-6	TRBJ2-7	TRBD2	.	CASSLLRGLAYYEQYF	TGTGCCAGCAGCTTGTTAAGGGGACTAGCTTACTACGAGCAGTACTTC
TRBV6-6	TRBJ2-3	.	.	CASSARDQGTDTQYF	TGTGCCAGCAGTGCCCGGGACCAGGGCACAGATACGCAGTATTTT
TRBV12-3/TRBV12-4	TRBJ2-7	.	.	CASSLLRESEQYF	TGTGCCAGCAGCCTCCTCAGGGAATCCGAGCAGTACTTC
TRBV19	TRBJ2-7	TRBD2	.	CASSKGLAGSSSYEQYF	TGTGCCAGTAGTAAGGGACTAGCGGGGTCCAGCTCCTACGAGCAGTACTTC
TRBV7-2	TRBJ2-1	TRBD2	.	CASTPLAGGLDEQFF	TGTGCCAGCACCCCGTTGGCGGGGGGGCTCGATGAGCAGTTCTTC
TRBV2	TRBJ1-1	.	once	CASSEGRVAVEAFF	TGTGCCAGCAGTGAAGGCAGGGTAGCGGTTGAAGCTTTCTTT
TRBV18	TRBJ2-7	TRBD1	.	CASSQTGTAGPSYEQYF	TGTGCCAGCTCACAAACCGGGACAGCCGGCCCCTCCTACGAGCAGTACTTC
TRBV2	TRBJ2-2	TRBD2	.	CASRVGLAGAPGTGELFF	TGTGCCAGCAGGGTAGGACTAGCGGGGGCCCCGGGCACCGGGGAGCTGTTTTTT
TRBV7-9	TRBJ2-3	.	.	CASSIGGETDTQYF	TGTGCCAGCTCTATAGGGGGGGAAACAGATACGCAGTATTTT
TRBV28	TRBJ2-7	.	.	CASSSEAYEQYF	TGTGCCAGCAGTTCAGAGGCCTACGAGCAGTACTTC
TRBV2	TRBJ1-1	TRBD1	.	CASSESGTGVAFF	TGTGCCAGCAGTGAATCAGGGACAGGGGTGGCTTTCTTT
TRBV19	TRBJ2-2	.	.	CASSIERGATTGELFF	TGTGCCAGTAGTATAGAACGGGGGGCGACCACCGGGGAGCTGTTTTTT
TRBV6-6	TRBJ1-2	TRBD1	once	CASTIDRVHGYTF	TGTGCCAGCACCATCGACAGGGTTCATGGCTACACCTTC
TRBV9	TRBJ2-7	.	.	CASSVARAGEQYF	TGTGCCAGCAGCGTAGCTCGGGCAGGCGAGCAGTACTTC
TRBV29-1	TRBJ2-2	.	.	CSVEGKYSGELFF	TGCAGCGTTGAAGGAAAGTACAGCGGGGAGCTGTTTTTT
TRBV2	TRBJ1-2	.	.	CASSTGPGRYGYTF	TGTGCCAGCAGTACAGGACCGGGACGCTATGGCTACACCTTC
TRBV7-2	TRBJ1-2	.	.	CASSFPEGSGYTF	TGTGCCAGCAGCTTCCCCGAAGGGAGCGGCTACACCTTC
TRBV2	TRBJ2-4	.	.	CASISGLTKNIQYF	TGTGCCAGCATCTCGGGGCTAACCAAAAACATTCAGTACTTC
TRBV4-3	TRBJ1-6	.	.	CASSRSAEGNSPLHF	TGCGCCAGCAGCCGTTCGGCTGAGGGTAATTCACCCCTCCACTTT
TRBV5-4	TRBJ2-5	.	.	CASSSTGTAETQYF	TGTGCCAGCAGCTCCACAGGGACCGCAGAGACCCAGTACTTC
TRBV19	TRBJ2-5	TRBD2	.	CASSQGRSGGKTQYF	TGTGCCAGTAGTCAAGGGAGGAGCGGGGGTAAGACCCAGTACTTC
TRBV9	TRBJ2-2	TRBD1	once	CASSEQGANTGELFF	TGTGCCAGCAGCGAACAGGGGGCGAACACCGGGGAGCTGTTTTTT
TRBV5-1	TRBJ2-2	.	.	CASSLGFGELFF	TGCGCCAGCAGCTTAGGGTTCGGGGAGCTGTTTTTT
TRBV7-9	TRBJ2-3	.	few	CASSLGTDTQYF	TGTGCCAGCAGCTTAGGGACAGATACGCAGTATTTT
TRBV27	TRBJ1-1	.	.	CASSLEGGNTEAFF	TGTGCCAGCAGTTTAGAGGGCGGGAACACTGAAGCTTTCTTT
TRBV28	TRBJ1-2	TRBD1	.	CASSLTGGYGYTF	TGTGCCAGCAGTTTGACAGGGGGGTATGGCTACACCTTC
TRBV5-5	TRBJ1-1	TRBD1	.	CASRKFTGGNTEAFF	TGTGCCAGCAGAAAATTTACAGGGGGCAACACTGAAGCTTTCTTT